The rows below give T cell receptor beta chains drawn from one sample of a study of blood T cells in healthy people across ages. One entry per CDR3 protein, called by TCRdb with MiXCR from the 5' RACE reads. The sample has about 650,000 distinct CDR3 sequences; over 40% are singletons. Source material: blood. Every receptor here comes from a woman of 80 years or more in good health. Both conserved end residues are part of each CDR3. D genes are given only for firm matches. Size is omitted from some rows. Given values are once, few, many or a class for expanded clones.

DNA | CDR3 | size | V | D | J
TGTGCCTGGAATGTCGGGGGCGAAAACATTCAGTACTTC | CAWNVGGENIQYF | . | TRBV30 | . | TRBJ2-4
TGTGCCATCAGTAGGGACAGGGAGGACTATGGCTACACCTTC | CAISRDREDYGYTF | many | TRBV10-3 | TRBD1 | TRBJ1-2
TGTGCCAGCAGAGCACCGGGACGGGAGGAGGATTACGAGCAGTACTTC | CASRAPGREEDYEQYF | . | TRBV6-4 | TRBD2 | TRBJ2-7
TGCAGCGTTGATATGGGCACGGGGGACTACGAGCAGTACTTC | CSVDMGTGDYEQYF | . | TRBV29-1 | . | TRBJ2-7
TGTGCCAGCAGCGTAGAAAGGGGGACTCGCCAGTTCTTC | CASSVERGTRQFF | many | TRBV7-2 | . | TRBJ2-1
TGTGCCGGCAGCCAATACCATAACACTGAAGCTTTCTTT | CAGSQYHNTEAFF | once | TRBV14 | . | TRBJ1-1
TGTGCCAGCAGTGTCCGGGACAGGGAGGCCCCCAGCTCCTGCGAGCAGTACTTC | CASSVRDREAPSSCEQYF | . | TRBV25-1 | TRBD1 | TRBJ2-7
TGTGCCAGCAGCCCAGAGAGAGCCGGGGAGCTGTTTTTT | CASSPERAGELFF | . | TRBV7-2 | . | TRBJ2-2
TGTGCCAGCAGCTCAAGGGCTACCGCAGGGCCTCTAAACTATGGCTACACCTTC | CASSSRATAGPLNYGYTF | . | TRBV7-9 | . | TRBJ1-2
TGTGCCACCAGTAATCCGGGACAGGGAAACAATGAGCAGTTCTTC | CATSNPGQGNNEQFF | many | TRBV24-1 | TRBD1 | TRBJ2-1
TGCGCCAGCAGCCAAGAACCGGCCCTAACGGTCGCCAATGAGCAGTTCTTC | CASSQEPALTVANEQFF | many | TRBV4-1 | . | TRBJ2-1
TGTGCCAGCGTAGCCTCAGAGACCCAGTACTTC | CASVASETQYF | many | TRBV28 | . | TRBJ2-5
TGTGCCAGCAGTCCCCAGAGCTATGGCTACACCTTC | CASSPQSYGYTF | many | TRBV12-3/TRBV12-4 | . | TRBJ1-2
TGTGCCAGTGGGACCGGGGAAGGCAAGCAGTACTTC | CASGTGEGKQYF | few | TRBV28 | . | TRBJ2-7
TGTGCCAGCAGGCCTGGCGCAGATACGCAGTATTTT | CASRPGADTQYF | many | TRBV12-3/TRBV12-4 | . | TRBJ2-3
TGCAGTGCTAGCTTCACAGTAGGAAACACCATATATTTT | CSASFTVGNTIYF | few | TRBV20-1 | . | TRBJ1-3
TGTGCCAGCAGCTTAGCTAGCGGGGACCTATTCACCGGGGAGCTGTTTTTT | CASSLASGDLFTGELFF | . | TRBV7-3 | TRBD2 | TRBJ2-2
TGTGCCAGCAGTCGGGACTACGAGCAGTACTTC | CASSRDYEQYF | many | TRBV2 | . | TRBJ2-7
TGTGCCAGTAGTATAGGGGTCCTCGAAGGCAACGAGCAGTACTTC | CASSIGVLEGNEQYF | few | TRBV19 | . | TRBJ2-7
TGCGCCAGCAGCTTACTGGGGGGCACCAATGAGCAGTTCTTC | CASSLLGGTNEQFF | . | TRBV5-1 | . | TRBJ2-1
TGTGCCAGCAGCCAAGGAATCGGGGGTACCGGCTACACCTTC | CASSQGIGGTGYTF | . | TRBV3-1 | . | TRBJ1-2
TGCGCCAGCAGCTTAGACACCTCTGGAAACACCATATATTTT | CASSLDTSGNTIYF | few | TRBV5-1 | . | TRBJ1-3
TGTGCCAGCAGCCTTACCGGGGGAGAGGCTTTCTTT | CASSLTGGEAFF | few | TRBV12-3/TRBV12-4 | . | TRBJ1-1